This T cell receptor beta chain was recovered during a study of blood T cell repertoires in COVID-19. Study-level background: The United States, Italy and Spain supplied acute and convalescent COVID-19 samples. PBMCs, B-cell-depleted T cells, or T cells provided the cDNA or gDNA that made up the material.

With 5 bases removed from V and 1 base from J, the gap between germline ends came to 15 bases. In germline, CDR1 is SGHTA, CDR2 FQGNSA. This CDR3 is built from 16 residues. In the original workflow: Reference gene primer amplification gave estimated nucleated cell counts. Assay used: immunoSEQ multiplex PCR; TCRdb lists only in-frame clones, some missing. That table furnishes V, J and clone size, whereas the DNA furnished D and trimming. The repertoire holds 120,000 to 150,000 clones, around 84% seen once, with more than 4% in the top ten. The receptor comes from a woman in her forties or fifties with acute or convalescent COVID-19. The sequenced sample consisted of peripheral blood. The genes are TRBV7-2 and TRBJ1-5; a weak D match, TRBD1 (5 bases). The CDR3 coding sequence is TGTGCCAGCAGCCCTCAGGCGGGGGAGAGCAATCAGCCCCAGCATTTT. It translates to CASSPQAGESNQPQHF. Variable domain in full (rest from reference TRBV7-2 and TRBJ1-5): GAGVSQSPSNKVTEKGKDVELRCDPISGHTALYWYRQSLGQGLEFLIYFQGNSAPDKSGLPSDRFSAERTGGSVSTLTIQRTQQEDSAVYLCASSPQAGESNQPQHFGDGTRLSIL.